One TCR beta chain is described in this entry. In unsorted samples, genomic DNA was obtained using about 90 million PBMCs. Unsorted PBMC replicate PCRs drew on 250 to 300 ng DNA, representing 25,000 to 30,000 T cell genomes. Assay: immunoSEQ multiplex PCR; the TCRdb copy retains only in-frame clones and omits some. The repertoire has 450,000 to 500,000 clones, approximately 82% of them found once; the top ten carry approximately 12%. This sample was taken from a study of shared clonotypes between healthy human individuals. Study-wide context: The composition of the donors was a couple of women and a few men aged 18 to 49.

This CDR3 contains 14 residues. Germline V gene data show CDR1 as SGHVS and CDR2 as FQNEAQ. V was trimmed by 1 base and J by 4 bases, leaving 10 bases between them. The sample taken for sequencing was PBMCs. This chain links TRBV7-8 with TRBJ1-1, with D possibly TRBD1 on 5 matching bases. The sequence was obtained from a woman aged 40 to 55 in good health. Some clones in this sample may be carry-over from other donors' samples. CDR3 in DNA: TGTGCCAGCAGCTTAGATGTTAGGGGCACTGAAGCTTTCTTT. Translated: CASSLDVRGTEAFF. The full variable domain, completed using reference TRBV7-8 and TRBJ1-1, is GAGVSQSPRYKVAKRGQDVALRCDPISGHVSLFWYQQALGQGPEFLTYFQNEAQLDKSGLPSDRFFAERPEGSVSTLKIQRTQQEDSAVYLCASSLDVRGTEAFFGQGTRLTVV.